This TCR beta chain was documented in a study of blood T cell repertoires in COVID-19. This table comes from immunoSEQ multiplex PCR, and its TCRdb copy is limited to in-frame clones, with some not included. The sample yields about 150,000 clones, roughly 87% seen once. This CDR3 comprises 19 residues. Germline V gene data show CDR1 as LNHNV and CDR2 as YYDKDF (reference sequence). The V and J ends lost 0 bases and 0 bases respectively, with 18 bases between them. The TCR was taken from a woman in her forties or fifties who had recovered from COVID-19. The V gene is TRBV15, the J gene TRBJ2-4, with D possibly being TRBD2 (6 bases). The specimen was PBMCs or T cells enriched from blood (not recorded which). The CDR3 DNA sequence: TGTGCCACCAGCAGAGAGACGCTCGGGACTCCGGCAGCCAAAAACATTCAGTACTTC. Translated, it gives CATSRETLGTPAAKNIQYF.